The next 7 T cell receptor beta chains were all read from a single sample in a study of identical twins. TCRdb reprocessed the 5' RACE reads via MiXCR and lists one record per CDR3 protein. In the table there are 460,000 or so distinct CDR3 sequences, approximately 15% of which are singletons. In addition, the sample was reused for a study of yellow fever vaccine responses in identical twins.

The specimen sequenced was CD4+ T cells sorted from blood. The receptors come from a woman aged 18-30 years in good health.

CDR3 sequence: CASSEGRGASYEQYF. Written as DNA, the CDR3 is TGCGCCAGCAGCGAGGGGAGGGGGGCATCCTACGAGCAGTACTTC. This chain connects TRBV5-1 to TRBJ2-7; maybe TRBD2 (7 bases). Per germline, CDR1 SGHRS and CDR2 YFSETQ. The CDR3 has 15 residues. V was clipped by 4 bases and J by 1 base, with 15 bases between them.

J is TRBJ2-1 and V is TRBV2; 9 bases map to TRBD2. From germline, CDR1 is SNHLY and CDR2 FYNNEI. This CDR3 region has 14 residues. With 6 bases clipped from V and 7 bases from J, the junction kept 7 bases outside the gene matches. The CDR3 nucleotides read TGTGCCAGCAGGGCGGGGGGGGCTAGGAATGAGCAGTTCTTC. It translates to CASRAGGARNEQFF.

The chain joins TRBV13 to TRBJ2-5, with 9 bases that match TRBD1. Trimming cost V 4 bases and J 5 bases; bases outside gene matches: 2. Germline V gene lookup returns CDR1 PRHDT and CDR2 FYEKMQ (reference sequence). The CDR3 contains 13 residues. The CDR3 sequence is CASSWDRDETQYF. Here the CDR3 DNA reads TGTGCCAGCAGCTGGGACAGGGATGAGACCCAGTACTTC.

CDR3 DNA sequence: TGCAGTGCTCTCCGAGGGACAGGAGTCCACGAGCAGTACTTC. Translated, it gives CSALRGTGVHEQYF. The chain recombines TRBV20-1 with TRBJ2-7; 8 bases agree with TRBD1. This CDR3 is built from 14 residues. Germline V gene lookup returns CDR1 DFQATT and CDR2 SNEGSKA (reference sequence). V was clipped by 5 bases and J by 5 bases; unmatched bases: 11.

This chain uses TRBV5-4 with TRBJ1-1; D is possibly TRBD1 (5 bases). Germline CDR1 SGHNT, CDR2 YYREEE (reference sequence). The V and J ends lost 6 bases and 5 bases respectively, with 14 bases between them. The CDR3 covers 13 residues. The CDR3 nucleotides read TGTGCCAGCACCCTTCAGGGAGGTACTGAAGCTTTCTTT. Residues: CASTLQGGTEAFF.

The chain links TRBV27 to TRBJ1-5; D not certain. Trimming removed 3 bases at V and 4 bases at J, with 10 bases between. Germline V CDR1 and CDR2: MNHEY, SMNVEV (reference sequence). There are 14 residues in the CDR3. The CDR3 loop is CASSFDGRNQPQHF. CDR3 DNA sequence: TGTGCCAGCAGTTTCGACGGGAGAAATCAGCCCCAGCATTTT.

The sample holds a few counts of this clonotype. The genes are TRBV5-1 and TRBJ2-5; the D gene could be TRBD1 or TRBD2 (7 bases each). The ends were cut back, 4 bases at V and 5 bases at J, with 12 bases in the middle. Looked up from germline, CDR1 is SGHRS and CDR2 is YFSETQ. The CDR3 has 13 residues. DNA for the CDR3: TGCGCCAGCAGCCCCCAGGGGGGGGAGACCCAGTACTTC. This gives the protein CASSPQGGETQYF.